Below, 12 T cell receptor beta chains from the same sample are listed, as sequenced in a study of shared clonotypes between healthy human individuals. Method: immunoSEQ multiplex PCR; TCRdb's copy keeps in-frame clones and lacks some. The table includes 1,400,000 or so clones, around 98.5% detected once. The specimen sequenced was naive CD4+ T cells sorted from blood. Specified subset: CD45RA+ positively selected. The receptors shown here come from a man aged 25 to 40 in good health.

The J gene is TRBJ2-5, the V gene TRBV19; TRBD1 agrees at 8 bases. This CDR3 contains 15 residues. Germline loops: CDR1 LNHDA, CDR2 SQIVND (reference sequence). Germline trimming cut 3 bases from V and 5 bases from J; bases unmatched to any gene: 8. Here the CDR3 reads CASSIPRTGYETQYF. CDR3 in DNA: TGTGCCAGTAGTATCCCACGGACAGGGTACGAGACCCAGTACTTC. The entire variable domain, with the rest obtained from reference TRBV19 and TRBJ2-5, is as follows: DGGITQSPKYLFRKEGQNVTLSCEQNLNHDAMYWYRQDPGQGLRLIYYSQIVNDFQKGDIAEGYSVSREKKESFPLTVTSAQKNPTAFYLCASSIPRTGYETQYFGPGTRLLVL.

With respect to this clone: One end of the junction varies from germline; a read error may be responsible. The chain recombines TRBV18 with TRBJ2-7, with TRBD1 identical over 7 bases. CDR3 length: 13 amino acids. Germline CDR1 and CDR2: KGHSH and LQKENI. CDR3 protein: CTSSPGTAYEQYF. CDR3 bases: TGTACCAGCTCACCCGGGACAGCCTACGAGCAGTACTTC.

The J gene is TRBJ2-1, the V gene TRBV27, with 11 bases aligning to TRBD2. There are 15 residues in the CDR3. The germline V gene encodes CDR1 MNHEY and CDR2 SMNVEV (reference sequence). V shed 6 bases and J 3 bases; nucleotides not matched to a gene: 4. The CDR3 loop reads CASRNLAGGYNEQFF. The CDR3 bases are TGTGCCAGCAGAAACCTAGCGGGAGGCTACAATGAGCAGTTCTTC.

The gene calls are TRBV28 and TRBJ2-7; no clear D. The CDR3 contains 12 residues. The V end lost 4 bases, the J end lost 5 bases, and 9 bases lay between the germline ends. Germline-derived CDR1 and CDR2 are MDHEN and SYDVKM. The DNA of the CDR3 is TGTGCCAGCAGTTCCGAACCCCACGAGCAGTACTTC. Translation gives CASSSEPHEQYF.

CDR3 DNA: TGTGCCAGCAGCTTAGCGATGGGGGGGATGGGAGAGCAGTACTTC. Amino acids: CASSLAMGGMGEQYF. V and J are TRBV11-2 and TRBJ2-7; 7 positions match TRBD2. The CDR3 loop spans 15 amino acids. V gave up 1 base and J gave up 7 bases; unmatched junction bases: 10. The V gene's germline CDR1 is SGHAT and CDR2 FQNNGV.

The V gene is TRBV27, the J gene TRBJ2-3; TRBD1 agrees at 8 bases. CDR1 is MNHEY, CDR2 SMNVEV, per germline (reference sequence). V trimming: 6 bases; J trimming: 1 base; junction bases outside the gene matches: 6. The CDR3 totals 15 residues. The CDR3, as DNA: TGTGCCAGCAGCCTCCAGGGGGCCCGCACAGATACGCAGTATTTT. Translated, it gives CASSLQGARTDTQYF.

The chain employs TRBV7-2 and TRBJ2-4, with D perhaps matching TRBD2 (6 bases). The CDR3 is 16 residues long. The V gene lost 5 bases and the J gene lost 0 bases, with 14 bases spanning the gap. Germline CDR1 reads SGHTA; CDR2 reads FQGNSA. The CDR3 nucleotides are TGTGCCAGCAGCCCCCGGGGGAGTATAGCCAAAAACATTCAGTACTTC. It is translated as CASSPRGSIAKNIQYF.

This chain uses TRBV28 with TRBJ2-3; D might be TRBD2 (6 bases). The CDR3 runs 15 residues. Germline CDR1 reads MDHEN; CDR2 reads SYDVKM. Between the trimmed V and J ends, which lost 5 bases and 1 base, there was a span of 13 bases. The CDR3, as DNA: TGTGCCAGCAGTCCGCGACTAGGAGGCACAGATACGCAGTATTTT. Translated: CASSPRLGGTDTQYF.

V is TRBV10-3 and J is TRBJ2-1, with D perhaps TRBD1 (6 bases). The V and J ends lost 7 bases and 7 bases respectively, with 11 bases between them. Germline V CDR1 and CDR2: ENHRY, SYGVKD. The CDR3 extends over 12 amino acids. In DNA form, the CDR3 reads TGTGCCATCACCCAGACAGGTAATGAGCAGTTCTTC. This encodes CAITQTGNEQFF.

The CDR3 sequence: CASSQTTGQDNYGYTF. CDR3 nucleotide sequence: TGCGCCAGCAGCCAGACTACGGGACAGGATAACTATGGCTACACCTTC. The chain has TRBV4-3 and TRBJ1-2, with 8 bases that match TRBD1. The CDR3 runs to 16 residues. CDR1 LGHNA and CDR2 YSLEER come from the germline V gene. With V trimmed by 3 bases and J by 1 base, 7 bases remained unmatched.

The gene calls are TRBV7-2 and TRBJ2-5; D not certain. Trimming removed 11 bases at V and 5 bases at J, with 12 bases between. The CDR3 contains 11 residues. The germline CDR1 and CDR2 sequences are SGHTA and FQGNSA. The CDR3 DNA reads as TGTGCCTCAGCCTTAGCCGAGACCCAGTACTTC. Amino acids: CASALAETQYF.

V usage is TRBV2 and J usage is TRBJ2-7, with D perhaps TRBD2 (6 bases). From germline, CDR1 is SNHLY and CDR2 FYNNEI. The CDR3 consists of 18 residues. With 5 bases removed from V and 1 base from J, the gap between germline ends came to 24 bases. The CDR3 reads CASSRTFSGGTRSYEQYF. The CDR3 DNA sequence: TGTGCCAGCAGTCGAACTTTCTCCGGGGGAACAAGATCCTACGAGCAGTACTTC.